A selection of T cell receptor beta chains follows, all from one sample in a study of blood T cells in healthy people across ages. TCRdb reprocessed the 5' RACE reads with MiXCR, giving one entry per CDR3 protein. The table includes 800,000 to 950,000 distinct CDR3 sequences, around 48% detected once. The sample was blood. The receptors stem from a man under 40 in good health. CDR3s include the opening cysteine and the closing phenylalanine or tryptophan. D genes are given only for firm matches. Clone size appears in some rows only: once, few, many, or a class for an expanded clone.

V: TRBV12-3/TRBV12-4
D: TRBD2
size: few
J: TRBJ2-4
DNA: TGTGCCAGCAGGGGGGGGAAAAACATTCAGTACTTC
CDR3: CASRGGKNIQYF

V: TRBV7-2
D: .
size: .
J: TRBJ1-4
DNA: TGTGCCAGCGGCCCAAGGTTGAATGAAAAACTGTTTTTT
CDR3: CASGPRLNEKLFF

V: TRBV29-1
D: TRBD1
size: many
J: TRBJ1-5
DNA: TGCAGCGTTGGGGACAGGGAAGAACAGCCCCAGCATTTT
CDR3: CSVGDREEQPQHF

V: TRBV4-2
D: TRBD2
size: .
J: TRBJ2-1
DNA: TGTGCCGGCAGCCAGGGGAGACTAGCGGAACAGTTCTTC
CDR3: CAGSQGRLAEQFF

V: TRBV5-6
D: .
size: few
J: TRBJ1-2
DNA: TGTGCCAGCAGCTTGTTAAGGGATCCTAACTATGGCTACACCTTC
CDR3: CASSLLRDPNYGYTF

V: TRBV30
D: .
size: few
J: TRBJ1-2
DNA: TGTGCCTGGGCGTTCCGGGGGTACACCTTC
CDR3: CAWAFRGYTF

V: TRBV16
D: TRBD1
size: .
J: TRBJ1-1
DNA: TGTGCCAGCAGCCGTCCAGGGGGTGAAGCTTTCTTT
CDR3: CASSRPGGEAFF

V: TRBV28
D: .
size: .
J: TRBJ2-5
DNA: TGTGCCAGCAGTTTTATGGCGGGGCAAGAGACCCAGTACTTC
CDR3: CASSFMAGQETQYF

V: TRBV24-1
D: .
size: .
J: TRBJ2-4
DNA: TGTGCCACCAGTGCAGAAAACATTCAGTACTTC
CDR3: CATSAENIQYF

V: TRBV15
D: .
size: .
J: TRBJ1-6
DNA: TGTGCCACCAAGGCGGATTATAATTCACCCCTCCACTTT
CDR3: CATKADYNSPLHF

V: TRBV28
D: .
size: few
J: TRBJ2-6
DNA: TGTGCCAGCAGGCAACAGGGGGCCAACGTCCTGACTTTC
CDR3: CASRQQGANVLTF

V: TRBV7-9
D: .
size: once
J: TRBJ2-7
DNA: TGTGCCAGCAGCTTTGTACAGCCTCCCTACGAGCAGTACTTC
CDR3: CASSFVQPPYEQYF

V: TRBV20-1
D: .
size: .
J: TRBJ1-2
DNA: TGCAGTGCTAGAGATTGGGGCTACACCTTC
CDR3: CSARDWGYTF

V: TRBV27
D: TRBD2
size: .
J: TRBJ2-1
DNA: TGTGCCAGCAGTTTGGGACTAGCGGGGGCCCTACCCCATGAGCAGTTCTTC
CDR3: CASSLGLAGALPHEQFF

V: TRBV7-2
D: TRBD1
size: .
J: TRBJ1-3
DNA: TGTGCCAGCAGCGTAGGGACAGCTAGAAACACCATATATTTT
CDR3: CASSVGTARNTIYF

V: TRBV9
D: .
size: once
J: TRBJ2-7
DNA: TGTGCCAGCAGCGTATTATCGGGTTCCAACGAGCAGTACTTC
CDR3: CASSVLSGSNEQYF

V: TRBV6-2/TRBV6-3
D: .
size: few
J: TRBJ2-7
DNA: TGTGCCACCCGACAGGTTGACGAGCAGTACTTC
CDR3: CATRQVDEQYF

V: TRBV14
D: .
size: .
J: TRBJ1-6
DNA: TGTGCCAGCAGCCAAGATGTACCTGACAGTTATAATTCACCCCTCCACTTT
CDR3: CASSQDVPDSYNSPLHF

V: TRBV10-3
D: .
size: .
J: TRBJ2-3
DNA: TGTGCCATCAGTGAGACACAGCAAGGCACAGATACGCAGTATTTT
CDR3: CAISETQQGTDTQYF

V: TRBV7-8
D: TRBD2
size: .
J: TRBJ2-1
DNA: TGTGCCAGCAGCTTGCCCACTAGCGGGGGCCCCAGCTCCTACAATGAGCAGTTCTTC
CDR3: CASSLPTSGGPSSYNEQFF

V: TRBV18
D: .
size: .
J: TRBJ1-2
DNA: TGTGCCAGCTCACCTTCTACCGGGACGTATGACTACACCTTC
CDR3: CASSPSTGTYDYTF

V: TRBV15
D: .
size: .
J: TRBJ1-5
DNA: TGTGCCACCAGCAGAGATAACCAGGGCTCAAATCAGCCCCAGCATTTT
CDR3: CATSRDNQGSNQPQHF

V: TRBV20-1
D: TRBD2
size: once
J: TRBJ2-3
DNA: TGCAGTGCCCGATCCATGGGGGGGTCGGGCACAGATACGCAGTATTTT
CDR3: CSARSMGGSGTDTQYF

V: TRBV27
D: TRBD1
size: .
J: TRBJ2-7
DNA: TGTGCCAGCAGTGGACAGGGGGCAGGCTACGAGCAGTACTTC
CDR3: CASSGQGAGYEQYF

V: TRBV20-1
D: TRBD2
size: .
J: TRBJ2-3
DNA: TGCAGTGCTAGAGACGGACTAGCGGGGGGGCAGGCGCAGTATTTT
CDR3: CSARDGLAGGQAQYF

V: TRBV28
D: TRBD2
size: .
J: TRBJ2-5
DNA: TGTGCCAGCAGATCCTCCTTGCGGGGGGAGACCCAGTACTTC
CDR3: CASRSSLRGETQYF

V: TRBV7-2
D: .
size: few
J: TRBJ2-2
DNA: TGTGCCAGCAGACCCGCCGGCTCCAACACCGGGGAGCTGTTTTTT
CDR3: CASRPAGSNTGELFF

V: TRBV29-1
D: TRBD2
size: .
J: TRBJ2-7
DNA: TGCAGCGTCCCCCCCGGGGGGATAACCTACGAGCAGTACTTC
CDR3: CSVPPGGITYEQYF

V: TRBV5-1
D: .
size: .
J: TRBJ1-1
DNA: TGCGCCAGCAGCTTGGTAGGGCAGACCCTTTTGAACACTGAAGCTTTCTTT
CDR3: CASSLVGQTLLNTEAFF

V: TRBV27
D: TRBD2
size: few
J: TRBJ2-7
DNA: TGTGCCAGCAGTGCGGGGGACGAGCAGTACTTC
CDR3: CASSAGDEQYF

V: TRBV6-5
D: .
size: once
J: TRBJ2-1
DNA: TGTACCAGCAGTTTGCAGGGCCATGAGCAGTTCTTC
CDR3: CTSSLQGHEQFF

V: TRBV5-1
D: .
size: .
J: TRBJ1-1
DNA: TGCGCCAGCAGCGTGGAACAACAGCGGGGGGCCACTGAAGCTTTCTTT
CDR3: CASSVEQQRGATEAFF

V: TRBV10-3
D: .
size: few
J: TRBJ1-2
DNA: TGTGCCATCAGTGAGTTAGGCCGCCCGCCTAACTATGGCTACACCTTC
CDR3: CAISELGRPPNYGYTF

V: TRBV7-9
D: TRBD1
size: .
J: TRBJ1-6
DNA: TGTGCCAGCAGCTACCCAGGACAGGCACCCCTCCACTTT
CDR3: CASSYPGQAPLHF

V: TRBV11-3
D: .
size: many
J: TRBJ2-1
DNA: TGTGCCAGCAGCCTCGGGGCCGACAATGAGCAGTTCTTC
CDR3: CASSLGADNEQFF

V: TRBV2
D: TRBD2
size: .
J: TRBJ2-7
DNA: TGTGCCAGCAGTGAATCGGCGGGGGGACTAGCCTACGAGCAGTACTTC
CDR3: CASSESAGGLAYEQYF

V: TRBV5-1
D: .
size: few
J: TRBJ2-7
DNA: TGCGCCAGCAGCTTGAGGGACATCTCGGTCGACGAGCAGTACTTC
CDR3: CASSLRDISVDEQYF

V: TRBV7-9
D: .
size: .
J: TRBJ1-1
DNA: TGTGCCAGCAGCTTAAGGGATGGGGCCGAAGCTTTCTTT
CDR3: CASSLRDGAEAFF

V: TRBV11-1
D: .
size: few
J: TRBJ2-7
DNA: TGTGCCAGCAGCTTCATGGGAGGCGAGCAGTACTTC
CDR3: CASSFMGGEQYF

V: TRBV7-2
D: .
size: few
J: TRBJ2-1
DNA: TGTGCCAGCAGCTTAAGCCCGCCAGGTAGTTCGGGATCCAATGAGCAGTTCTTC
CDR3: CASSLSPPGSSGSNEQFF

V: TRBV2
D: TRBD2
size: .
J: TRBJ2-1
DNA: TGTGCCAGCAGTGAAGTCCGGGGGGGGAATGAGCAGTTCTTC
CDR3: CASSEVRGGNEQFF

V: TRBV12-3/TRBV12-4
D: .
size: .
J: TRBJ1-6
DNA: TGTGCCAGCAGTTTAATAGGGGCTAATTCACCCCTCCACTTT
CDR3: CASSLIGANSPLHF

V: TRBV20-1
D: TRBD1
size: few
J: TRBJ1-1
DNA: TGCAGTGCTAGAGCCCTTCGAGACAGGGTTAACACTGAAGCTTTCTTT
CDR3: CSARALRDRVNTEAFF

V: TRBV12-3/TRBV12-4
D: TRBD2
size: few
J: TRBJ2-1
DNA: TGTGCCTCGGCTAGCGGGGGGCCTACCTCCCGGAAAAATGAGCAGTTCTTC
CDR3: CASASGGPTSRKNEQFF

V: TRBV30
D: TRBD1
size: .
J: TRBJ1-5
DNA: TGTGCCTGGAGTGCGAGACAGGGCGTAAATCAGCCCCAGCATTTT
CDR3: CAWSARQGVNQPQHF

V: TRBV5-1
D: .
size: few
J: TRBJ2-3
DNA: TGCGCCAGCAGCTTGGAAACGAACACAGATACGCAGTATTTT
CDR3: CASSLETNTDTQYF